Shown below are 10 T cell receptor beta chains from a single sample sequenced in a study of cytomegalovirus exposure and HLA in healthy donors. 60 Vbeta and 13 Jbeta primers were used in PCR. Data came from immunoSEQ multiplex PCR; TCRdb stores just in-frame clones and leaves some out. The sample includes approximately 120,000 clones. Sequencing used PBMCs. Every receptor here comes from a man aged 25 to 45 in good health and CMV-seronegative.

This chain connects TRBV4-3 to TRBJ2-5; weak D call: TRBD1 (6 bases). Trimming cost V 8 bases and J 5 bases, with 15 bases left between them. Germline-derived CDR1 and CDR2 are LGHNA and YSLEER. CDR3 length: 13 residues. As DNA, the CDR3 is TGCGCCAGCGGGCAGGGGTTACGGGAGACCCAGTACTTC. This encodes CASGQGLRETQYF.

The chain links TRBV2 to TRBJ2-7; 9 bases are a match to TRBD1. The V gene's germline CDR1 is SNHLY and CDR2 FYNNEI. The CDR3 covers 15 residues. V trimming: 4 bases; J trimming: 5 bases; junction bases outside the gene matches: 9. For the CDR3, the DNA is TGTGCCAGCAGTGCCTGGACAGGGGCCTCGGACGAGCAGTACTTC. This sequence encodes CASSAWTGASDEQYF.

The chain joins TRBV5-4 to TRBJ2-2; 7 positions match TRBD2. Per the germline V gene, CDR1 is SGHNT and CDR2 is YYREEE (reference sequence). The CDR3 consists of 16 residues. Trimming removed 0 bases from V and 6 bases from J; junction bases left unmatched: 8. The CDR3 sequence: CASSLGAGLVAGELFF. CDR3 nucleotide sequence: TGTGCCAGCAGCTTGGGTGCCGGACTAGTGGCCGGGGAGCTGTTTTTT.

The genes are TRBV5-8 and TRBJ2-7; D may be TRBD2 (7 bases). The CDR3 consists of 15 residues. Germline V gene lookup returns CDR1 SGHTS and CDR2 YDEGEE. The V end lost 6 bases, the J end lost 2 bases, and 18 bases lay between the germline ends. CDR3 loop: CASMTEGGDTYEQYF. CDR3 in DNA: TGTGCCAGCATGACCGAGGGGGGGGACACCTACGAGCAGTACTTC.

This chain joins TRBV4-1 and TRBJ2-1; D is perhaps TRBD2 (5 bases). The germline gives CDR1 MGHRA, CDR2 YSYEKL. The CDR3 totals 18 residues. V dropped 4 bases and J dropped 5 bases, with 24 bases sitting between them. The CDR3 DNA reads TGCGCCAGCAGCCCTAGGCGCTTCCTAGCCGGCGCGAACAATGAGCAGTTCTTC. Its protein product is CASSPRRFLAGANNEQFF.

The chain recombines TRBV19 with TRBJ2-1; 15 bases match TRBD2. Germline CDR1 LNHDA, CDR2 SQIVND (reference sequence). V was clipped by 1 base and J by 7 bases; unmatched bases: 11. This CDR3 region has 19 residues. CDR3 protein: CASSIGSYWTSGRGNEQFF. The DNA for the CDR3 is TGTGCCAGTAGTATAGGTAGCTACTGGACTAGCGGGAGGGGGAATGAGCAGTTCTTC.

The V gene is TRBV5-1, the J gene TRBJ2-4; 7 bases map to TRBD2. J gave up 9 bases and V 8 bases, and 11 bases lay outside the gene matches. CDR1 SGHRS and CDR2 YFSETQ come from the germline V gene. This CDR3 has 13 residues. CDR3: CASGGEDGRIQYF. The CDR3 nucleotides are TGCGCCAGTGGGGGGGAGGACGGCCGCATTCAGTACTTC.

This sequence joins TRBV5-1 and TRBJ1-1; D call uncertain. Germline V lookup: CDR1 SGHRS, CDR2 YFSETQ. V was trimmed by 0 bases and J by 1 base, leaving 7 bases between them. The CDR3 has 14 amino acids. CDR3 region: CASSLAPENTEAFF. The CDR3, as DNA: TGCGCCAGCAGCTTGGCCCCAGAGAACACTGAAGCTTTCTTT.

The V call is TRBV5-4, the J call TRBJ2-7; 11 bases line up with TRBD2. V trimming: 2 bases; J trimming: 2 bases; junction bases outside the gene matches: 6. CDR3 length equals 16 residues. The germline CDR1 and CDR2 sequences are SGHNT and YYREEE (reference sequence). The CDR3 region is CASSLLAGENTYEQYF. The CDR3 bases are TGTGCCAGCAGCTTACTAGCGGGAGAGAATACCTACGAGCAGTACTTC. Full variable domain (missing parts from reference TRBV5-4 and TRBJ2-7): ETGVTQSPTHLIKTRGQQVTLRCSSQSGHNTVSWYQQALGQGPQFIFQYYREEENGRGNFPPRFSGLQFPNYSSELNVNALELDDSALYLCASSLLAGENTYEQYFGPGTRLTVT.

The genes are TRBV28 and TRBJ2-7; 7 bases match TRBD2. With V trimmed by 2 bases and J by 2 bases, 9 bases remained unmatched. Per germline, CDR1 MDHEN and CDR2 SYDVKM. The CDR3 runs 16 residues. CDR3 sequence: CASSLPLAAGAYEQYF. CDR3 nucleotide sequence: TGTGCCAGCAGTTTACCCCTAGCGGCTGGGGCCTACGAGCAGTACTTC.